This T cell receptor (beta chain) originates from a study of T cell responses to AZD1222 COVID-19 vaccine. At the level of the study: It was second doses at about 4 or about 12 weeks that were pooled.

V lost 3 bases and J 0 bases, leaving 13 bases between the germline ends. Per the germline V gene, CDR1 is WSHSY and CDR2 is SAAADI. The CDR3 has 16 amino acids. About this clone itself: Antigen specificity is unknown.

Assay used: immunoSEQ multiplex PCR; TCRdb lists only in-frame clones, some missing. The table has roughly 100,000 clones, 80% to 90% seen once; the top ten hold around 8.7%. Study outcomes and limitations: The sample set comprised mostly white British donors with more females, and clonal diversity was possibly underestimated.

The chain links TRBV10-2 to TRBJ2-3; either TRBD1 or TRBD2 may supply D (6 bases each). The receptor's source is an adult in good health. The source was peripheral blood, collected on day 0 of AZD1222 vaccination. CDR3 in DNA: TGCGCCAGCAGTGAAAGGGGGGAAGAGAGCACAGATACGCAGTATTTT. It encodes CASSERGEESTDTQYF.